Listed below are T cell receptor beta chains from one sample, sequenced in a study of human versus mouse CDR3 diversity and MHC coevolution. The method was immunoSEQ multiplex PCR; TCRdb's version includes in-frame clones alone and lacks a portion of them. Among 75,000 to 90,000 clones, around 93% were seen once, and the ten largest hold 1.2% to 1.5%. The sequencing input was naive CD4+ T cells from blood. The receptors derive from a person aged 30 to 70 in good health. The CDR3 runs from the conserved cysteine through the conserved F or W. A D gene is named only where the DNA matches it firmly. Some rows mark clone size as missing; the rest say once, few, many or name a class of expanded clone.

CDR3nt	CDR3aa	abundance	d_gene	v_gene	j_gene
TGTGCCAGCAGTCGGACAGGCTACACAGATACGCAGTATTTT	CASSRTGYTDTQYF	.	TRBD1	TRBV6-5	TRBJ2-3
TGCGCCAGCAGCCCCCAGACAGGGAGCTCCTACAATGAGCAGTTCTTC	CASSPQTGSSYNEQFF	.	TRBD1	TRBV4-3	TRBJ2-1
TGTGCCAGCAGCTTAAGTAGCGGGAAAAAGGGTGAGCAGTTCTTC	CASSLSSGKKGEQFF	.	TRBD2	TRBV5-4	TRBJ2-1
TGTGCCAGCAGTTGGGGGACAATCGGTGGCTACACCTTC	CASSWGTIGGYTF	.	.	TRBV6-5	TRBJ1-2
TGTGCCAGCACCCTGGGCTTCTCCGGGGAGCTGTTTTTT	CASTLGFSGELFF	once	.	TRBV28	TRBJ2-2
TGTGCCAGCACCTGGGGCAACTCACCCCTCCACTTT	CASTWGNSPLHF	.	.	TRBV6-5	TRBJ1-6
TGTGCTAGCAGCCCCCAGGGGAAGGACAGGGGGCATAGGGGTGAAAAACTGTTTTTT	CASSPQGKDRGHRGEKLFF	.	TRBD1	TRBV7-7	TRBJ1-4
TGTGCCAGCAGCTTGGTCTCCAGCACCGGGGAGCTGTTTTTT	CASSLVSSTGELFF	.	.	TRBV7-8	TRBJ2-2
TGTGCCAGCATGCGGACAGGGGGCCGGAACTACAATGAGCAGTTCTTC	CASMRTGGRNYNEQFF	.	TRBD1	TRBV27	TRBJ2-1
TGTGCCAGCAGCCCCGGACTAGCGGGAGGAAAGTCGGATACGCAGTATTTT	CASSPGLAGGKSDTQYF	.	TRBD2	TRBV11-2	TRBJ2-3
TGTGCCAGCAGTGTGGGGGGGGCAAACTCCTACGAGCAGTACTTC	CASSVGGANSYEQYF	.	.	TRBV2	TRBJ2-7
TGTGCCAGCAGCCCCGACAGGGGGCAACAAGATACGCAGTATTTT	CASSPDRGQQDTQYF	.	TRBD1	TRBV7-3	TRBJ2-3
TGTGCCAGCAGCTTAGAGGGACAGGGGACCTACGAGCAGTACTTC	CASSLEGQGTYEQYF	.	TRBD1	TRBV13	TRBJ2-7
TGTGCCAGCAGCTTTGGGGGCCAGGGGAACGAGCAGTACTTC	CASSFGGQGNEQYF	.	.	TRBV11-1	TRBJ2-7
TGTGCCAGCAGCCTCCGGGACAGAGGAAACACTGAAGCTTTCTTT	CASSLRDRGNTEAFF	.	TRBD1	TRBV7-9	TRBJ1-1
TGTGCCAGCAGAGCGTCAGGGACAGGTCTCAATCAGCCCCAGCATTTT	CASRASGTGLNQPQHF	.	TRBD1	TRBV7-2	TRBJ1-5
TGTGCCAGCTCACCACCGACTGACAGGTACCAGCAGTACTTC	CASSPPTDRYQQYF	.	.	TRBV18	TRBJ2-7
TGTGCCAGCAGTACAGGATCCTTC	CASSTGSF	.	.	TRBV6-1	TRBJ1-2
TGTGCCAGCGAACGAGAGGGAGGTGAAAAACTGTTTTTT	CASEREGGEKLFF	few	.	TRBV7-9	TRBJ1-4
TGTGCCAGCAGTTTTGGTGGACAGGGTAGAAGTGGCTACACCTTC	CASSFGGQGRSGYTF	.	TRBD1	TRBV28	TRBJ1-2
TGTGCCAGCGCCCCCGGGTACTATGGCTACACCTTC	CASAPGYYGYTF	.	.	TRBV7-2	TRBJ1-2
TGTGCCAGCAGCTTTGCGACAGGGTACAATGAGCAGTTCTTC	CASSFATGYNEQFF	.	TRBD1	TRBV11-3	TRBJ2-1
TGTGCCCGCAGTCGATTTCCGACAGCCTACGAGCAGTACTTC	CARSRFPTAYEQYF	.	.	TRBV6-5	TRBJ2-7
TGTGCCAGTACCGGCAGTAGCCGCTCTGGGGCCAACGTCCTGACTTTC	CASTGSSRSGANVLTF	.	.	TRBV19	TRBJ2-6
TGTGCCAGCTCACCAAAGACAGGGGGCGCGAACGGCTACACCTTC	CASSPKTGGANGYTF	once	TRBD1	TRBV18	TRBJ1-2
TGTGCCAGCAGCGGCCCCCGGGAGTACGCCAACGAGCAGTACTTC	CASSGPREYANEQYF	.	.	TRBV7-2	TRBJ2-7
TGTGCCAGCAGGCGACAGGGAAACTACGAGCAGTACTTC	CASRRQGNYEQYF	.	TRBD1	TRBV27	TRBJ2-7
TGTGCCAGCAGCCACCGGGACAGGGACAGGCAAGGCTACACCTTC	CASSHRDRDRQGYTF	.	TRBD1	TRBV4-2	TRBJ1-2
TGTGCCAGCAGCTTCCAGGGGGCCACTGAAGCTTTCTTT	CASSFQGATEAFF	few	TRBD1	TRBV11-3	TRBJ1-1
TGTGCCAGTAGTAATCAAGGGGCAGAGACCCAGTACTTC	CASSNQGAETQYF	.	.	TRBV19	TRBJ2-5
TGTGCCAGCTCACGGGGGGACAGGGAGGCCGAGCAGTACTTC	CASSRGDREAEQYF	.	TRBD1	TRBV18	TRBJ2-7
TGTGCCAGCACGCTTACCGGGACAGGGGGCACTGAAGCTTTCTTT	CASTLTGTGGTEAFF	.	TRBD1	TRBV2	TRBJ1-1
TGTGCCAGCAGTTATGGGGAGTTAAGGGTCAATGAGCAGTTCTTC	CASSYGELRVNEQFF	.	.	TRBV6-6	TRBJ2-1
TGTGCCAGCAGCTCTACCCGGACAGTCTACGAGCAGTACTTC	CASSSTRTVYEQYF	.	.	TRBV7-2	TRBJ2-7
TGTGCCAGTCTCCCTGTCGACACGAACACCGGGGAGCTGTTTTTT	CASLPVDTNTGELFF	few	.	TRBV19	TRBJ2-2
TGCGCCAGCAGCCAAGATCATCGGGGGGCCAACAACAATGAGCAGTTCTTC	CASSQDHRGANNNEQFF	.	.	TRBV4-3	TRBJ2-1
TGCAGCGTTGTCAGAAACTCTGGAAACACCATATATTTT	CSVVRNSGNTIYF	.	.	TRBV29-1	TRBJ1-3
TGTGCCAGCAGCACCGGGCAGGGGGCCACCGGGAAGCTGTTTTTT	CASSTGQGATGKLFF	once	TRBD1	TRBV9	TRBJ2-2
TGTGCCAGCTCACAGGGGGCCGCAGATACGCAGTATTTT	CASSQGAADTQYF	.	TRBD1	TRBV18	TRBJ2-3
TGTGCCAGCAGCTCCAAGGACAGGGCGTACAATGAGCAGTTCTTC	CASSSKDRAYNEQFF	.	TRBD1	TRBV7-9	TRBJ2-1
TGTGCCAGCAGTGAAATAGCGGCGAACACCGGGGAGCTGTTTTTT	CASSEIAANTGELFF	once	.	TRBV27	TRBJ2-2
TGTGCCAGCAGCCCCAGACTAGCGGGGCGCTCCTACGAGCAGTACTTC	CASSPRLAGRSYEQYF	.	TRBD2	TRBV7-2	TRBJ2-7
TGTGCCAGCAGCCCATGGTTGGAGGGCACAGATACGCAGTATTTT	CASSPWLEGTDTQYF	.	.	TRBV7-2	TRBJ2-3
TGTGCCTGGAGTGTACAAGGGGCCGATACGCAGTATTTT	CAWSVQGADTQYF	.	.	TRBV30	TRBJ2-3
TGTGCCAGCTCACCCGGGATCTCGAACACTGAAGCTTTCTTT	CASSPGISNTEAFF	once	.	TRBV18	TRBJ1-1
TGTGCCAGCAGCTTAATGGAGACTCGTTACGATGAGCAGTTCTTC	CASSLMETRYDEQFF	.	.	TRBV7-6	TRBJ2-1
TGTGCCAGCAGTTACCGGGACAGGGCTGGCTACACCTTC	CASSYRDRAGYTF	.	TRBD1	TRBV6-5	TRBJ1-2
TGTGCCAGCTCACCCAACGGGGGTAGTATCGATGAAGCTTTCTTT	CASSPNGGSIDEAFF	few	.	TRBV18	TRBJ1-1
TGTGCCAGCAGCTCGACAACTAACACTGAAGCTTTCTTT	CASSSTTNTEAFF	.	.	TRBV11-2	TRBJ1-1
TGCGCCAGCAGCCCGGGACAGGGGTTGGAGGAGCAGTACTTC	CASSPGQGLEEQYF	.	TRBD1	TRBV5-1	TRBJ2-7
TGTGCCAGCAGCTTACCGGGACAGGGGGCCTACGAGCAGTACTTC	CASSLPGQGAYEQYF	few	TRBD1	TRBV7-2	TRBJ2-7
TGTGCCAGCAGTGCCTTCTACGAGCAGTACTTC	CASSAFYEQYF	few	.	TRBV6-1	TRBJ2-7
TGTGCCAGCAGCCGATCCGGGACTATCTACAATGAGCAGTTCTTC	CASSRSGTIYNEQFF	.	TRBD2	TRBV7-2	TRBJ2-1